The 21 T cell receptor beta chains listed next were all sequenced from one sample in a study of tumour-infiltrating T cells in Burkitt lymphoma. Profiling relied on immunoSEQ multiplex PCR, and the TCRdb table lists in-frame clones only, not all of them. The table records some 3,500 clones, 13% of them present only once. Sequenced input: tumor tissue. These receptor sequences come from a human donor with Burkitt lymphoma.

This clone was detected only a few times. The chain joins TRBV13 to TRBJ2-1; 9 nucleotides agree with TRBD2. The CDR3 totals 14 residues. CDR1 PRHDT and CDR2 FYEKMQ come from the germline V gene (reference sequence). V was pared by 4 bases and J by 5 bases, with 3 bases of the junction left unmatched. CDR3 sequence (DNA): TGTGCCAGCAGCTCCCGACTAGCGGACAATGAGCAGTTCTTC. As protein: CASSSRLADNEQFF.

This clone was recorded once. At one end the junction does not follow the germline gene, possibly because of a read error. This sequence joins TRBV27 and TRBJ2-7; TRBD2 matches 10 bases. This CDR3 spans 11 amino acids. CDR1 and CDR2 from the germline V gene are MNHEY and SMNVEV (reference sequence). Here the CDR3 DNA reads TGTACCAGCGGGGGGGCATACGAGCAGTACTTC. It is translated as CTSGGAYEQYF.

The rearrangement links TRBV5-6 to TRBJ1-1, with 8 bases fitting TRBD1. Germline CDR1 SGHDT, CDR2 YYEEEE. The CDR3 spans 16 residues. With V trimmed by 4 bases and J by 5 bases, 13 bases remained unmatched. The CDR3, as DNA: TGTGCCAGCAGCCAATACGACAGGGGCCGCGGAACTGAAGCTTTCTTT. Encoded protein: CASSQYDRGRGTEAFF.

This clone was found a few times. The V gene is TRBV4-3, the J gene TRBJ1-2, with D unresolved. Germline loops: CDR1 LGHNA, CDR2 YSLEER. Deletions cut 0 bases from V and 4 bases from J, with 15 bases between. The CDR3 has 16 residues. CDR3 residues: CASSQDQEARVYGYTF. CDR3 coding DNA: TGCGCCAGCAGCCAAGATCAAGAGGCCCGGGTCTATGGCTACACCTTC.

The J gene is TRBJ2-7, the V gene TRBV7-2; D call uncertain. In germline, CDR1 is SGHTA, CDR2 FQGNSA. Between the trimmed V and J ends, which lost 0 bases and 9 bases, there was a span of 12 bases. The CDR3 extends over 13 amino acids. This CDR3 reads CASSLAHPAVQYF. CDR3 in DNA: TGTGCCAGCAGCTTAGCCCACCCCGCCGTGCAGTACTTC.

This clone was detected a few times. V is TRBV5-1 and J is TRBJ2-7; TRBD2 matches at 8 bases. Germline assignment: CDR1 SGHRS and CDR2 YFSETQ. V was pared by 4 bases and J by 3 bases, with 6 bases of the junction left unmatched. The CDR3 is 14 amino acids. The CDR3, as DNA: TGCGCCAGCAGCCATACCGGGACTAGCTACGAGCAGTACTTC. Translation gives CASSHTGTSYEQYF.

This clone was seen only a few times. The rearrangement links TRBV4-2 to TRBJ1-6, with 10 nucleotides matching TRBD1. This CDR3 is built from 15 residues. The V and J ends lost 2 bases and 9 bases, in that order; junction bases with no gene match: 4. Germline CDR1 and CDR2: LGHNA and YNFKEQ. The CDR3, as DNA: TGTGCCAGCAGCCAAACGACAGGGGGCGCTTCACCCCTCCACTTT. Amino acid sequence: CASSQTTGGASPLHF.

The chain combines TRBV2 with TRBJ2-1, with 10 bases identical to TRBD2. V gave up 4 bases and J gave up 8 bases; unmatched junction bases: 11. The CDR3 has 16 amino acids. Germline V gene data show CDR1 as SNHLY and CDR2 as FYNNEI. The DNA of the CDR3 is TGTGCCAGCAGTGGATTCGGGAGCGGGGGGGCATATGAGCAGTTCTTC. Its protein is CASSGFGSGGAYEQFF.

This clone showed up just a few times. The chain combines TRBV27 with TRBJ1-2; D unresolved. CDR1 and CDR2 (germline): MNHEY, SMNVEV (reference sequence). V was cut by 2 bases and J by 4 bases, with 11 bases left in between. The CDR3 is 14 amino acids. CDR3 coding DNA: TGTGCCAGCAGTTTAAAGGGAGGGCCCTATGGCTACACCTTC. Its protein product is CASSLKGGPYGYTF.

This clone has a handful of counts. The V gene is TRBV2, the J gene TRBJ2-2; TRBD1 agrees at 7 bases. The CDR3 has 16 residues. Germline V gives CDR1 SNHLY, CDR2 FYNNEI. The V segment lost 7 bases and the J segment 4 bases; nucleotides outside the gene matches: 12. CDR3 sequence: CASTIDRDLFTGELFF. CDR3 DNA sequence: TGTGCCAGCACTATTGACAGGGATCTGTTCACCGGGGAGCTGTTTTTT.

J is TRBJ2-2 and V is TRBV27; TRBD1 agrees at 7 bases. This CDR3 is 18 amino acids long. Germline loops: CDR1 MNHEY, CDR2 SMNVEV (reference sequence). The V and J ends lost 4 bases and 4 bases, in that order; junction bases with no gene match: 15. The CDR3 loop is CASSSVQTGLFGTGELFF. CDR3 nucleotide sequence: TGTGCCAGCAGTTCCGTACAGACAGGGCTCTTTGGCACCGGGGAGCTGTTTTTT.

V usage is TRBV2 and J usage is TRBJ1-3; weak D call: TRBD1 (6 bases). The CDR3 covers 13 residues. The germline CDR1 and CDR2 sequences are SNHLY and FYNNEI. Between the trimmed V and J ends, which lost 6 bases and 6 bases, there was a span of 12 bases. CDR3: CASRSGTTNTIYF. CDR3 bases: TGTGCCAGCAGGTCCGGGACAACAAACACCATATATTTT.

The sample holds a few counts of this clone. The chain recombines TRBV30 with TRBJ2-5; 8 nucleotides match TRBD2. The CDR3 is 14 residues long. The V segment lost 4 bases and the J segment 5 bases; nucleotides outside the gene matches: 9. The V gene's germline CDR1 is GTSNPN and CDR2 SVGIG (reference sequence). CDR3 loop: CAWKLAGSGETQYF. As DNA, the CDR3 is TGTGCCTGGAAATTAGCGGGGTCAGGGGAGACCCAGTACTTC.

In this sample, this clone turned up a few times. This chain connects TRBV7-8 to TRBJ2-3; no clear D gene. Germline CDR1 SGHVS, CDR2 FQNEAQ. The CDR3 has 14 residues. V lost 2 bases to trimming and J lost 3 bases, with 9 bases between them. CDR3 region: CASSLIAVTDTQYF. In nucleotides, the CDR3 is TGTGCCAGCAGCTTAATTGCCGTAACAGATACGCAGTATTTT.

This clone turned up a few times. This sequence joins TRBV11-3 and TRBJ2-5; maybe TRBD1 (5 bases). The V gene's germline CDR1 is SGHNT and CDR2 YENEEA. This CDR3 spans 13 amino acids. Trimming took 3 bases from V and 2 from J, leaving 7 bases between them. In nucleotides, the CDR3 is TGTGCCAGCAGCTTTGGGGCGCAAGAGACCCAGTACTTC. It translates to CASSFGAQETQYF. Supplemented by reference TRBV11-3 and TRBJ2-5, the full variable domain reads EAGVVQSPRYKIIEKKQPVAFWCNPISGHNTLYWYLQNLGQGPELLIRYENEEAVDDSQLPKDRFSAERLKGVDSTLKIQPAELGDSAVYLCASSFGAQETQYFGPGTRLLVL.

J is TRBJ2-5 and V is TRBV25-1, with unresolved D. The CDR3 is 14 amino acids. Trimming took off 3 bases at V and 3 bases at J, with 11 bases between the two ends. Germline V gives CDR1 MGHDK, CDR2 SYGVNS. CDR3 sequence reads: CASSDLRSEETQYF. The CDR3 DNA sequence: TGTGCCAGCAGTGATTTAAGGTCAGAAGAGACCCAGTACTTC.

This clone has just a few counts. V usage is TRBV7-2 and J usage is TRBJ2-3, with 8 bases identical to TRBD2. From germline, CDR1 is SGHTA and CDR2 FQGNSA. The CDR3 length is 15 residues. The V and J ends lost 7 bases and 0 bases, in that order; junction bases with no gene match: 6. CDR3 in amino acids: CASNLAGLSTDTQYF. CDR3 in DNA: TGTGCCAGCAATCTAGCGGGTCTAAGCACAGATACGCAGTATTTT.

This chain joins TRBV2 and TRBJ1-6; D gene ambiguous. Germline CDR1 reads SNHLY; CDR2 reads FYNNEI. The CDR3 is made up of 16 amino acids. V lost 0 bases and J 8 bases, leaving 14 bases between the germline ends. The CDR3 DNA is TGTGCCAGCAGTGAAGCGCGTCAGCCATGGGATTCACCCCTCCACTTT. As protein: CASSEARQPWDSPLHF. Using reference TRBV2 and TRBJ1-6 for the parts outside the CDR3, the full variable domain is EPEVTQTPSHQVTQMGQEVILRCVPISNHLYFYWYRQILGQKVEFLVSFYNNEISEKSEIFDDQFSVERPDGSNFTLKIRSTKLEDSAMYFCASSEARQPWDSPLHFGNGTRLTVT.

This clone was observed a single time. This chain joins TRBV4-2 and TRBJ2-5; 7 bases align to TRBD2. Per the germline V gene, CDR1 is LGHNA and CDR2 is YNFKEQ. The CDR3 extends over 17 amino acids. J was trimmed by 0 bases and V by 3 bases; bases with no gene match: 10. CDR3 sequence: CASSHTPWGLYQETQYF. In DNA form, the CDR3 reads TGTGCCAGCAGCCATACTCCATGGGGACTATACCAAGAGACCCAGTACTTC.

This clone was observed a few times. This sequence joins TRBV9 and TRBJ2-1, with D possibly TRBD2 on 6 matching bases. V dropped 0 bases and J dropped 2 bases, with 12 bases sitting between them. The CDR3 sequence is 16 residues long. Germline V gene sequence: CDR1 SGDLS, CDR2 YYNGEE. The CDR3 protein is CASSVELWGAYNEQFF. CDR3 bases: TGTGCCAGCAGCGTAGAGTTGTGGGGGGCCTACAATGAGCAGTTCTTC.

The gene calls are TRBV7-9 and TRBJ1-1; D remains ambiguous. V shed 1 base and J shed 3 bases, with 12 bases lying between them. Germline V gene data show CDR1 as SEHNR and CDR2 as FQNEAQ (reference sequence). The CDR3 has 15 residues. The CDR3 nucleotides read TGTGCCAGCAGCTTAGGGGCCGCGAGGGACACTGAAGCTTTCTTT. Residues: CASSLGAARDTEAFF. Based on the CDR3 plus reference TRBV7-9 and TRBJ1-1, the full variable domain is DTGVSQNPRHKITKRGQNVTFRCDPISEHNRLYWYRQTLGQGPEFLTYFQNEAQLEKSRLLSDRFSAERPKGSFSTLEIQRTEQGDSAMYLCASSLGAARDTEAFFGQGTRLTVV.